A single sample gave rise to the 3 T cell receptor beta chains below, sequenced in a study of blood T cell repertoires in COVID-19. This table comes from immunoSEQ multiplex PCR, and its TCRdb copy is limited to in-frame clones, with some not included. In the table there are around 190,000 clones, about 80% of which are singletons. The specimen sequenced was peripheral blood. These receptor sequences come from a man between 65 and 85 years old with active or convalescent COVID-19.

This clone was seen a few times. This chain joins TRBV6-1 and TRBJ1-5; D perhaps matches TRBD1 (6 bases). CDR1 MNHNS and CDR2 SASEGT come from the germline V gene. V was pared by 0 bases and J by 6 bases, with 15 bases between. The CDR3 has 16 amino acids. The CDR3 spells CASSEASGVLPQPQHF. For the CDR3, the DNA is TGTGCCAGCAGTGAAGCGTCAGGGGTTCTTCCTCAGCCCCAGCATTTT.

The chain joins TRBV12-3 or TRBV12-4 to TRBJ2-5; a possible D gene is TRBD1 (7 bases). The CDR3 consists of 13 residues. The V end was cut by 5 bases, the J end by 5 bases, with 12 bases between. CDR3: CASSRAGGETQYF. The CDR3, as DNA: TGTGCCAGCAGTCGGGCAGGGGGGGAGACCCAGTACTTC.

The chain recombines TRBV3-1 (or the pseudogene TRBV3-2) with TRBJ2-5, with a weak D call TRBD2 (6 bases). CDR3 length: 14 residues. CDR1 LGHDT and CDR2 YNNKEL come from the germline V gene (reference sequence). V lost 5 bases and J 2 bases, leaving 12 bases between the germline ends. In DNA, the CDR3 is TGTGCCAGCAGCTTGGGACTTACACAAGAGACCCAGTACTTC. Its translation is CASSLGLTQETQYF.